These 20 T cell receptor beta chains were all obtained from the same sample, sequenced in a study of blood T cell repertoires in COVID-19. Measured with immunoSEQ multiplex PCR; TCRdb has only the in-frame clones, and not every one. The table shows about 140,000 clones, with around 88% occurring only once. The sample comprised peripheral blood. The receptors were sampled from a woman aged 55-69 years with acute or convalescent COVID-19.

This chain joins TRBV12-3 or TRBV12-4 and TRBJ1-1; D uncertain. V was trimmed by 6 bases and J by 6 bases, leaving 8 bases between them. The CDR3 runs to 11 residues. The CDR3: CASSHEAEAFF. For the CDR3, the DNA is TGTGCCAGCAGCCACGAGGCTGAAGCTTTCTTT.

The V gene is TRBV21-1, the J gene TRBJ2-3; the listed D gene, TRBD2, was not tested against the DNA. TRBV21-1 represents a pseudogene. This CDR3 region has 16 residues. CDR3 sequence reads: CASSRTSGGCTDTQYF. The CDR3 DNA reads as TGTGCCAGCAGCAGGACTAGCGGGGGTTGCACAGATACGCAGTATTTT.

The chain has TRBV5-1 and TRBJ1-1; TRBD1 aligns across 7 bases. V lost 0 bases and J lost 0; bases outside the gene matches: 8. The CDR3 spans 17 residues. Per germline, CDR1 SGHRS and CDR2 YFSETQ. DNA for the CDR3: TGCGCCAGCAGCTTGGAAAGGGGGCGGTTGATGAACACTGAAGCTTTCTTT. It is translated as CASSLERGRLMNTEAFF. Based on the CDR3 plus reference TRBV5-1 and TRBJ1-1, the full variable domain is KAGVTQTPRYLIKTRGQQVTLSCSPISGHRSVSWYQQTPGQGLQFLFEYFSETQRNKGNFPGRFSGRQFSNSRSEMNVSTLELGDSALYLCASSLERGRLMNTEAFFGQGTRLTVV.

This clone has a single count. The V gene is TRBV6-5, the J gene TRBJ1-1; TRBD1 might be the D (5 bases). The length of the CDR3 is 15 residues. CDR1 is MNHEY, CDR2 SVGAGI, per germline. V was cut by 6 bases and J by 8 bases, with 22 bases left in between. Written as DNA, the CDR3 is TGTGCCAGCAGGACTGATTTAGGAGGGGCGCGGGAAGCTTTCTTT. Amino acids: CASRTDLGGAREAFF.

The CDR3 coding sequence is TGTGCCAGCAGGCAGGGAGGGCGAGAGACCCAGTACTTC. Translation gives CASRQGGRETQYF. The rearrangement joins TRBV6-5 to TRBJ2-5; the match to TRBD2 covers 7 bases. In germline, CDR1 is MNHEY, CDR2 SVGAGI. This CDR3 has 13 amino acids. Trimming at V came to 6 bases and at J to 4 bases, leaving 5 bases not matched to a gene.

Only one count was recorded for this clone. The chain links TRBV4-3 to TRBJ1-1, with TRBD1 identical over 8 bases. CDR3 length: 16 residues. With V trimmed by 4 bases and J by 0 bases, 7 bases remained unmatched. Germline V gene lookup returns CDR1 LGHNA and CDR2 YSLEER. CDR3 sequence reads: CASSPRTGRMNTEAFF. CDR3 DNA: TGCGCCAGCAGCCCGCGGACAGGGAGAATGAACACTGAAGCTTTCTTT.

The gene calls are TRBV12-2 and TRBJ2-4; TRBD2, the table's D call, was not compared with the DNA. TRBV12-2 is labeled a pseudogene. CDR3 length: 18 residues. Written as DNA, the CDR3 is TGTGCAAGTCGCTCCCTAAAAGGGGAGGCTCTTCCAAAAAACATTCAGTACTTC. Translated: CASRSLKGEALPKNIQYF.

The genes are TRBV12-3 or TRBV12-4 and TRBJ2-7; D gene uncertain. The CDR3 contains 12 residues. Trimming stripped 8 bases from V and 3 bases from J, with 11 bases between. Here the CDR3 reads CASAATIYEQYF. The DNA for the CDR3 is TGTGCCAGCGCGGCGACGATCTACGAGCAGTACTTC.

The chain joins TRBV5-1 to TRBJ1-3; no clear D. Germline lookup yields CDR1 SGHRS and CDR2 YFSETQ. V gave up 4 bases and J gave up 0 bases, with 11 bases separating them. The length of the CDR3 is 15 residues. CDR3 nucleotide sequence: TGCGCCAGCAGCCTAGAGTCGGTCTCTGGAAACACCATATATTTT. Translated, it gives CASSLESVSGNTIYF.

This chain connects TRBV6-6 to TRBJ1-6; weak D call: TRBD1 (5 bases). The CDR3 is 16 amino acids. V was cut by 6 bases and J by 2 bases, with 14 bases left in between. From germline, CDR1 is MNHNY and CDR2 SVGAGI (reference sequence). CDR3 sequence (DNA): TGTGCCAGCAGAACGACAGAGTCCCCCTATAATTCACCCCTCCACTTT. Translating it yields CASRTTESPYNSPLHF.

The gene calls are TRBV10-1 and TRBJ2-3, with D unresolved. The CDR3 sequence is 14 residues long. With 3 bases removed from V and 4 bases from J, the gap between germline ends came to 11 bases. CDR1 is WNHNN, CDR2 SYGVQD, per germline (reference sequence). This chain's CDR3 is CASSEQWSADTQYF. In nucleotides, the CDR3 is TGCGCCAGCAGTGAACAGTGGTCTGCAGATACGCAGTATTTT.

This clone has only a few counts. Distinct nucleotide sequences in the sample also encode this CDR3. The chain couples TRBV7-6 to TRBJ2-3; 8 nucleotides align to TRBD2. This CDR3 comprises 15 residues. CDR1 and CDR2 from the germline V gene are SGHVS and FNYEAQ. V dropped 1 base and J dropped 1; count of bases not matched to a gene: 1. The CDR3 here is CASSLGGGRTDTQYF. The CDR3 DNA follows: TGTGCCAGCAGCTTAGGCGGGGGGCGCACAGATACGCAGTATTTT.

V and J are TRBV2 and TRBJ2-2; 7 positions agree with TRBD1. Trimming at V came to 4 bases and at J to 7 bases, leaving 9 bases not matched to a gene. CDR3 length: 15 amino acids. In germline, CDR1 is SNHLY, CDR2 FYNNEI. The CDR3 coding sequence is TGTGCCAGCAGTGGGCAGGGGGTTGAGTACGGGGAGCTGTTTTTT. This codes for CASSGQGVEYGELFF.

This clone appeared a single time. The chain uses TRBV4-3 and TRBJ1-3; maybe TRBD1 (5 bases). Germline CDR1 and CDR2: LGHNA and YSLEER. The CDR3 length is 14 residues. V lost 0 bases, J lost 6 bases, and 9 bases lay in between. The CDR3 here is CASSQDGGTNTIYF. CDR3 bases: TGCGCCAGCAGCCAAGACGGCGGGACAAACACCATATATTTT.

CDR3 protein: CASSRASVTEAFF. The CDR3 DNA sequence: TGTGCCAGCAGCCGAGCATCTGTTACTGAAGCTTTCTTT. The chain combines TRBV27 with TRBJ1-1; D remains unclear. This CDR3 region has 13 residues. Germline V gene sequence: CDR1 MNHEY, CDR2 SMNVEV (reference sequence). The V end lost 6 bases, the J end lost 5 bases, and 13 bases lay between the germline ends.

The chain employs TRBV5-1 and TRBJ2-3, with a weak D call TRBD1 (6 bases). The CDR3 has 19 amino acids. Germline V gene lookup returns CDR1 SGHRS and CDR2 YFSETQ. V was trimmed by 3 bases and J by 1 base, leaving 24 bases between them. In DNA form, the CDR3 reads TGCGCCAGCAGCTATCCGGGACACACAATGGGCAAGGGCACAGATACGCAGTATTTT. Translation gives CASSYPGHTMGKGTDTQYF.

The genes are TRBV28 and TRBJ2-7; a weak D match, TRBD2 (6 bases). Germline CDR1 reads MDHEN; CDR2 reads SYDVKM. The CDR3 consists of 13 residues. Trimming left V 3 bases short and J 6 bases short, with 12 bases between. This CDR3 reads CASSLGGDGEQYF. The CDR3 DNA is TGTGCCAGCAGTTTGGGGGGAGATGGCGAGCAGTACTTC. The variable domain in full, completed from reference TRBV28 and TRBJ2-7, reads DVKVTQSSRYLVKRTGEKVFLECVQDMDHENMFWYRQDPGLGLRLIYFSYDVKMKEKGDIPEGYSVSREKKERFSLILESASTNQTSMYLCASSLGGDGEQYFGPGTRLTVT.

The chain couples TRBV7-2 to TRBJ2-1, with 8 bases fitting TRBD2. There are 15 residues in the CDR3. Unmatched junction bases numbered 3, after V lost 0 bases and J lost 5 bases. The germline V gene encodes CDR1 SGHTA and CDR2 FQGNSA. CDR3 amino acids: CASSLARGGNNEQFF. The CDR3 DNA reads TGTGCCAGCAGCTTAGCACGGGGGGGAAACAATGAGCAGTTCTTC.

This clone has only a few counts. CDR3 DNA sequence: TGCAGTATCCGGGACAGGGAAGTTTGGACTGAAGCTTTCTTT. Its translation is CSIRDREVWTEAFF. J is TRBJ1-1 and V is TRBV29-1; the match to TRBD1 covers 9 bases. Germline V gene lookup returns CDR1 SQVTM and CDR2 ANQGSEA. CDR3 length: 14 amino acids.

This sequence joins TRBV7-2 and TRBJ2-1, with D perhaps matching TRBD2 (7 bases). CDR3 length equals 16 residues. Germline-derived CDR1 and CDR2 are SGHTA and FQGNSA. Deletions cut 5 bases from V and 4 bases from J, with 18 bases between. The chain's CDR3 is CASSPPGASGYNEQFF. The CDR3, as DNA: TGTGCCAGCAGCCCTCCAGGGGCTAGCGGTTACAATGAGCAGTTCTTC.